Listed below are T cell receptor beta chains from one sample, sequenced in a study of metastatic and nonmetastatic thyroid tumors. TCRdb ran MiXCR on the PCR reads. Of approximately 23,000 clones in the sample, approximately 40% were seen once. The sample was blood. All receptors come from a male donor with papillary thyroid cancer or a benign thyroid nodule (not recorded which). Some clones in this sample may be carry-over from other donors' samples. CDR3s include the opening cysteine and the closing phenylalanine or tryptophan. D genes are given only for firm matches. Clone size appears in some rows only: once, few, many, or a class for an expanded clone.

v_gene	abundance	d_gene	j_gene	len	CDR3nt	CDR3aa
TRBV29-1	many	.	TRBJ1-5	14	TGCAGCGTTGAAGATAGCCGGTTACATCAGCCCCAGCATTTT	CSVEDSRLHQPQHF
TRBV20-1	.	.	TRBJ2-3	13	TGCAGTGCTAGCTATCCCGGGGTGGATACGCAGTATTTT	CSASYPGVDTQYF
TRBV7-2	many	TRBD2	TRBJ2-5	15	TGTGCCAGCAGCACGGAGACTAGCGGGAGAGGGACCCAGTACTTC	CASSTETSGRGTQYF
TRBV7-8	.	.	TRBJ1-5	14	TGTGCCAGCAGCCCAACCACACGCAATCAGCCCCAGCATTTT	CASSPTTRNQPQHF
TRBV27	many	TRBD2	TRBJ2-7	15	TGTGCCAGCAGCTTATGGGACGGGAGGGCCTACGAGCAGTACTTC	CASSLWDGRAYEQYF
TRBV28	many	TRBD1	TRBJ1-2	14	TGTGCCAGCAGTACCGGACAGGGCGGATTTGGCTACACCTTC	CASSTGQGGFGYTF
TRBV19	.	.	TRBJ1-6	15	TGTGCCAGTAGTATTAAGGAATCCTATAATTCACCCCTCCACTTT	CASSIKESYNSPLHF
TRBV6-1	.	TRBD1	TRBJ1-5	17	TGTGCCAGCAGTGAACTTCAGGGGGCCTATAGCAATCAGCCCCAGCATTTT	CASSELQGAYSNQPQHF
TRBV11-1	many	TRBD2	TRBJ2-1	16	TGTGCCAGCAGCTTGACTAGCGCAAGGACCTACAATGAGCAGTTCTTC	CASSLTSARTYNEQFF
TRBV5-8	few	.	TRBJ1-2	15	TGTGCCAGCAGCTTTTGGGGGGGGCAGACCTATGGCTACACCTTC	CASSFWGGQTYGYTF
TRBV30	.	.	TRBJ1-1	13	TGTGCCTGGCTCACAGGCATGAACACTGATGCTTTATTT	CAWLTGMNTDALF
TRBV20-1	many	.	TRBJ2-7	11	TGCAGTGCACGGACGGGATACGAGCAGTACTTC	CSARTGYEQYF
TRBV5-1	medium-sized	TRBD2	TRBJ2-7	15	TGCGCCAGCAGCTTAGGGACTAGCGGGGTCTACGAGCAGTACTTC	CASSLGTSGVYEQYF
TRBV7-2	many	.	TRBJ2-7	14	TGTGCCAGCAGCTTATTGGTCCAAAGCTACGAGCAGTACTTC	CASSLLVQSYEQYF
TRBV11-2	.	.	TRBJ2-6	17	TGTGCCAGCAGCTTATATGCACTGGGCTCTGGGGCCAACGTCCTGACTTTC	CASSLYALGSGANVLTF
TRBV7-9	many	.	TRBJ2-2	13	TGTGCCAGCCAAGGGCTCGACACCGGGGAGCTGTTTTTT	CASQGLDTGELFF
TRBV6-5	.	TRBD1	TRBJ1-5	16	TGTGCCAGCATTACAGGGGTAAAGGGAAACAATCAGCCCCAGCATTTT	CASITGVKGNNQPQHF
TRBV7-3	.	.	TRBJ2-1	13	TGTGCCAGCAGCTTATCAGGAACCAATGAGCAGTTCTTC	CASSLSGTNEQFF
TRBV7-2	.	.	TRBJ1-2	15	TGTGCCAGCAGCTTTTATAATGCAGGATCCTATGGCTACACCTTC	CASSFYNAGSYGYTF
TRBV11-2	.	TRBD1	TRBJ2-7	15	TGTGCCAGCAGCCACCCCGGGACAGGGGGTCTCCGGCAGTACTTC	CASSHPGTGGLRQYF